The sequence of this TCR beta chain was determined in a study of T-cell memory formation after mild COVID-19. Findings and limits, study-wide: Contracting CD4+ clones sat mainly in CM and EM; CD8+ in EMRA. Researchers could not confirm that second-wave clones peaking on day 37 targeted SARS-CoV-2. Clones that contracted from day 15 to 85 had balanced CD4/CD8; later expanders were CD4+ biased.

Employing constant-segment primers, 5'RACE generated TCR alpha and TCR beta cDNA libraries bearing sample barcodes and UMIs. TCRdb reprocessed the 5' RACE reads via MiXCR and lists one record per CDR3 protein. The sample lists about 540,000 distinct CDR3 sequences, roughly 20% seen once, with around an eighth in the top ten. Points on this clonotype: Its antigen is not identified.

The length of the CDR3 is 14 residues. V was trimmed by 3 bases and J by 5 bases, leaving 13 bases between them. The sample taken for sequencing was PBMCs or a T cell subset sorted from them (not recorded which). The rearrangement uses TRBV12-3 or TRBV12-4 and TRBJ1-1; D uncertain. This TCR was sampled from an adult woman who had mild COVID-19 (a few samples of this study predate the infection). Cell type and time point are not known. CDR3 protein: CASSFRGGRTEAFF. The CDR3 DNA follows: TGTGCCAGCAGTTTCCGAGGCGGGAGAACTGAAGCTTTCTTT.